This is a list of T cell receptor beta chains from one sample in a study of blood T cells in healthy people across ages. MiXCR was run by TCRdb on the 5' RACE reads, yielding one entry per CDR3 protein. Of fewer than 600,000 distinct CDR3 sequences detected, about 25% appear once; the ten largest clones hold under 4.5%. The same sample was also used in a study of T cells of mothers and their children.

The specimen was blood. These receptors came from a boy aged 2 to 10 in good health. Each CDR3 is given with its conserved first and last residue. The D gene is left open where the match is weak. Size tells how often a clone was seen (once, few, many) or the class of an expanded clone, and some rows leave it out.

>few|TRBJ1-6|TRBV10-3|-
CAIRGMGNSPLHF
TGTGCCATCAGAGGGATGGGGAATTCACCCCTCCACTTT
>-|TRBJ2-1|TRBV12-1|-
CASSFADRDYNEQFF
TGTGCCAGCAGCTTCGCTGACAGGGATTACAATGAGCAGTTCTTC
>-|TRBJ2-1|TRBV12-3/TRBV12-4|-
CASSRQDGYNEQFF
TGTGCCAGCAGTCGGCAAGACGGATACAATGAGCAGTTCTTC
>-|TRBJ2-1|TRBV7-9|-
CASSLVGLTGNEQFF
TGTGCCAGCAGCTTAGTGGGCCTAACGGGCAATGAGCAGTTCTTC
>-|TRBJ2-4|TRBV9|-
CASSPLAIAGGNIQYF
TGTGCCAGCAGCCCCCTGGCAATAGCTGGGGGAAACATTCAGTACTTC
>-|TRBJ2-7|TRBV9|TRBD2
CASSVASSGYEQYF
TGTGCCAGCAGCGTAGCGTCTAGCGGGTACGAGCAGTACTTC
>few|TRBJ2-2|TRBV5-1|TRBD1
CASSPDRAGNTGELFF
TGCGCCAGCAGCCCTGACAGGGCTGGAAACACCGGGGAGCTGTTTTTT
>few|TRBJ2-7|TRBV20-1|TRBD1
CSAPLMDRGYEQYF
TGCAGTGCTCCCCTCATGGACAGGGGGTACGAGCAGTACTTC
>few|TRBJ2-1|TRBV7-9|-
CASAGGRNEQFF
TGTGCCAGCGCGGGTGGGAGGAATGAGCAGTTCTTC
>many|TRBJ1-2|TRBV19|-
CATYGGGYTF
TGTGCCACCTATGGGGGTGGCTACACCTTC
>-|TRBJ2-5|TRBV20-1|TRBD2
CSASLAGGRETQYF
TGCAGTGCTAGTCTGGCGGGGGGGCGAGAGACCCAGTACTTC
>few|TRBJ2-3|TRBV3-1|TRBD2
CASSIRGVVDTQYF
TGTGCCAGCAGCATCCGGGGGGTGGTAGATACGCAGTATTTT
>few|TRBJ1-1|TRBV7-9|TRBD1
CASSLAGQGAAEAFF
TGTGCCAGCAGCTTAGCGGGACAGGGGGCTGCTGAAGCTTTCTTT
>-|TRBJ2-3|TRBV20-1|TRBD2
CSAATSRTDTQYF
TGCAGTGCAGCGACTAGCCGAACAGATACGCAGTATTTT
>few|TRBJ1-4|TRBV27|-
CASSSLGSTNEKLFF
TGTGCCAGCAGTTCCTTAGGATCAACTAATGAAAAACTGTTTTTT
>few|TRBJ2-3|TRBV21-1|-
CASSKDNQRGGSGSTDTQYF
TGTGCCAGCAGCAAAGACAATCAGCGGGGGGGTAGCGGAAGCACAGATACGCAGTATTTT
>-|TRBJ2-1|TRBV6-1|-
CASSERQANYNEQFF
TGTGCCAGCAGTGAGAGACAGGCCAACTACAATGAGCAGTTCTTC
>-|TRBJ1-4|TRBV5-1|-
CASSLESGGANEKLFF
TGCGCCAGCAGCTTGGAATCGGGGGGGGCTAATGAAAAACTGTTTTTT
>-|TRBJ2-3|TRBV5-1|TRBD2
CASSPRGAGSTDTQYF
TGCGCCAGCAGCCCTCGGGGAGCGGGAAGCACAGATACGCAGTATTTT
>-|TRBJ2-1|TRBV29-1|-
CSVPGGPNEQFF
TGCAGCGTTCCTGGGGGCCCCAATGAGCAGTTCTTC
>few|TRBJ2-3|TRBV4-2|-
CASSQVTTLRGDTQYF
TGTGCCAGCAGCCAAGTCACGACCCTTCGGGGAGATACGCAGTATTTT
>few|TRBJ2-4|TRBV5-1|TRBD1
CASSLFWTGERKNIQYF
TGCGCCAGCAGCTTGTTCTGGACAGGGGAGCGGAAAAACATTCAGTACTTC
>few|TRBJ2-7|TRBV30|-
CAWNAGTNYEQYF
TGTGCCTGGAATGCGGGGACCAACTACGAGCAGTACTTC
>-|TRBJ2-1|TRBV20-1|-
CSAGDRSSYNEQFF
TGCAGTGCTGGGGACCGTTCCTCCTACAATGAGCAGTTCTTC
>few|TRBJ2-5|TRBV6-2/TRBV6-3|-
CASRDRRQYF
TGTGCCAGCAGAGACCGGCGCCAGTACTTC
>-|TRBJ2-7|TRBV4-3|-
CASSTNAGYEQYF
TGCGCCAGCAGCACTAACGCGGGCTACGAGCAGTACTTC
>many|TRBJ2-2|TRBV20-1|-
CSAREGSGELFF
TGCAGTGCTAGGGAGGGGTCCGGGGAGCTGTTTTTT
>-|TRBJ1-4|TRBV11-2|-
CASSQRRAGYEKLFF
TGTGCCAGCAGCCAGAGGAGGGCAGGGTATGAAAAACTGTTTTTT
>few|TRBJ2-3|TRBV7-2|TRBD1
CASSWDRSMDTQYF
TGTGCCAGCAGCTGGGACAGGAGTATGGATACGCAGTATTTT
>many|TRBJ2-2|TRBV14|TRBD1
CASSQLGQGAVGELFF
TGTGCCAGCAGCCAGCTGGGGCAGGGGGCTGTCGGGGAGCTGTTTTTT
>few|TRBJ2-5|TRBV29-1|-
CSVDITWQETQYF
TGCAGCGTTGATATTACCTGGCAAGAGACCCAGTACTTC
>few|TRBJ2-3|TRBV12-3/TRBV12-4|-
CASSLLADGTDTQYF
TGTGCCAGCAGTTTACTAGCAGACGGCACAGATACGCAGTATTTT
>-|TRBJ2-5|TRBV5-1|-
CASSLLGFQETQYF
TGCGCCAGCAGCTTGTTGGGCTTCCAAGAGACCCAGTACTTC
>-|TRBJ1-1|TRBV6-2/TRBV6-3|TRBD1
CASSVAGGAEAFF
TGTGCCAGCAGTGTGGCAGGGGGAGCTGAAGCTTTCTTT
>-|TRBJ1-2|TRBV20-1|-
CSARLDAGDVLNYGYTF
TGCAGTGCTAGATTGGATGCAGGGGACGTACTAAACTATGGCTACACCTTC
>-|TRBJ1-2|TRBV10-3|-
CAISESGFFQRNYGYTF
TGTGCCATCAGTGAGTCCGGGTTTTTTCAAAGGAACTATGGCTACACCTTC
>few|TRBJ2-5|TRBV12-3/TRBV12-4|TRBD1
CASTRDRGQTQYF
TGTGCCAGCACCCGGGACAGGGGACAGACCCAGTACTTC
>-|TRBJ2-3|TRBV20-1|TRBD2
CSARGAGTRGTTQYF
TGCAGTGCTAGAGGGGCCGGGACTAGGGGTACTACGCAGTATTTT
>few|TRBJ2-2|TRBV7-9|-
CASRASGLQANTGELFF
TGTGCCAGCAGAGCATCGGGACTCCAGGCGAACACCGGGGAGCTGTTTTTT
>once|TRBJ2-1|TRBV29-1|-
CSVSEQFF
TGCAGCGTTAGTGAGCAGTTCTTC
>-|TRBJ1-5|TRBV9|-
CASTYFSTDYSNQPQHF
TGTGCCAGCACCTACTTCTCGACAGACTATAGCAATCAGCCCCAGCATTTT
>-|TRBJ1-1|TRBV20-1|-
CSAGGQSLPQF
TGCAGTGCTGGGGGGCAGAGCTTACCCCAATTT